Each of the 9 T cell receptor beta chains below was sequenced from the same sample in a study of blood T cells in healthy people across ages. The use of a sample-barcoded 5' primer and a J-beta primer mix characterized a second PCR of about 7 to 12 cycles. TCRdb reprocessed the 5' RACE reads with MiXCR, giving one entry per CDR3 protein. Among around 500,000 distinct CDR3 sequences listed, roughly 48% were seen once. What was sequenced was blood. Receptor source: an elderly man in good health.

The V call is TRBV7-9, the J call TRBJ1-1; no clear D gene. The germline V and J ends were trimmed by 4 bases and 5 bases, with 14 bases remaining between them. Germline CDR1 and CDR2: SEHNR and FQNEAQ (reference sequence). This CDR3 has 14 residues. CDR3 coding DNA: TGTGCCAGCAGCTCACGACTGGGGATGACTGAAGCTTTCTTT. Its translation: CASSSRLGMTEAFF.

The V call is TRBV6-1, the J call TRBJ2-5; possibly TRBD2 for D (5 bases). Looked up from germline, CDR1 is MNHNS and CDR2 is SASEGT. The V and J ends lost 5 bases and 2 bases respectively, with 33 bases between them. CDR3 length: 21 residues. CDR3 sequence: CASSRTSPPALQAAWQETQYF. CDR3 DNA sequence: TGTGCCAGCAGTCGAACCAGTCCCCCGGCGCTACAAGCGGCATGGCAAGAGACCCAGTACTTC.

This sequence joins TRBV30 and TRBJ2-6; 8 nucleotides line up with TRBD1. The V gene's germline CDR1 is GTSNPN and CDR2 SVGIG (reference sequence). The CDR3 sequence is 16 residues long. The ends lost 3 bases at V and 2 bases at J; junction bases unmatched: 6. The CDR3 region is CAWRRPGGAGANVLTF. CDR3 DNA: TGTGCCTGGAGAAGACCAGGGGGCGCTGGGGCCAACGTCCTGACTTTC.

The rearrangement links TRBV29-1 to TRBJ2-5, with D perhaps TRBD1 or TRBD2 (6 bases each). Germline CDR1 and CDR2: SQVTM and ANQGSEA. Between the trimmed V and J ends, which lost 4 bases and 3 bases, there was a span of 15 bases. This CDR3 has 14 amino acids. Written as DNA, the CDR3 is TGCAGCGTTGCCGGTGACAGGAGGGAAGAGACCCAGTACTTC. As protein: CSVAGDRREETQYF. Full variable domain (rest looked up from reference TRBV29-1 and TRBJ2-5): SAVISQKPSRDICQRGTSLTIQCQVDSQVTMMFWYRQQPGQSLTLIATANQGSEATYESGFVIDKFPISRPNLTFSTLTVSNMSPEDSSIYLCSVAGDRREETQYFGPGTRLLVL.

The chain has TRBV5-5 and TRBJ2-7; 9 bases align to TRBD1. Gene TRBJ2-5 matches the end of the DNA better, so the J call may be wrong. This CDR3 comprises 15 residues. CDR1 SGHKS and CDR2 YYEKEE come from the germline V gene (reference sequence). The CDR3 nucleotides are TGTGCCAGCAGTTGGCGGGACAGGGTAGATGAGACCCAGTACTTC. Its translation: CASSWRDRVDETQYF.

The rearrangement joins TRBV24-1 to TRBJ2-3; D gene uncertain. The germline gives CDR1 KGHDR, CDR2 SFDVKD. This CDR3 has 13 amino acids. Trimming pared 0 bases from V and 4 bases from J, leaving 4 bases between. This CDR3 is CATSDLGPDTQYF. In DNA, the CDR3 is TGTGCCACCAGTGATTTGGGGCCAGATACGCAGTATTTT.

This clonotype has a handful of counts. This chain joins TRBV29-1 and TRBJ2-5, with 9 bases matching TRBD2. The CDR3 has 17 amino acids. The germline gives CDR1 SQVTM, CDR2 ANQGSEA. The V segment lost 0 bases and the J segment 2 bases; nucleotides outside the gene matches: 10. CDR3 amino acids: CSVEDLLAGDPQETQYF. The CDR3 DNA follows: TGCAGCGTTGAAGATCTGTTAGCGGGGGACCCACAAGAGACCCAGTACTTC. Full variable domain (missing parts from reference TRBV29-1 and TRBJ2-5): SAVISQKPSRDICQRGTSLTIQCQVDSQVTMMFWYRQQPGQSLTLIATANQGSEATYESGFVIDKFPISRPNLTFSTLTVSNMSPEDSSIYLCSVEDLLAGDPQETQYFGPGTRLLVL.

The V gene is TRBV6-5, the J gene TRBJ2-5; D remains ambiguous. The J call may not be correct, given that the DNA end is closer to TRBJ2-7. This CDR3 spans 14 amino acids. Germline V gene lookup returns CDR1 MNHEY and CDR2 SVGAGI. The CDR3 loop reads CASRATTTANEQYF. The CDR3, as DNA: TGTGCCAGCAGGGCAACGACCACAGCTAACGAGCAGTACTTC.

The V and J genes are TRBV4-3 and TRBJ1-4, with D unresolved. The CDR3 totals 15 residues. V was pared by 4 bases and J by 3 bases, with 12 bases between. The germline V gene has CDR1 LGHNA and CDR2 YSLEER. CDR3 sequence: CASSPRRSSNEKLFF. The CDR3 DNA sequence: TGCGCCAGCAGCCCCCGGAGGTCCTCTAATGAAAAACTGTTTTTT.